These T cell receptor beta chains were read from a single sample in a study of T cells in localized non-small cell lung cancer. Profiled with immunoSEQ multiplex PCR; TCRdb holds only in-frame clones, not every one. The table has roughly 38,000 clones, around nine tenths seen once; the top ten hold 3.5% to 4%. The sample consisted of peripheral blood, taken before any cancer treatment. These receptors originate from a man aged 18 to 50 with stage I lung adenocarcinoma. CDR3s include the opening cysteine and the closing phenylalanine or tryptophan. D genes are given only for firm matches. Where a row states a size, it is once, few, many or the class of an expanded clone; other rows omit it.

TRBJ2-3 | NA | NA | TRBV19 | TGTGCCAGTAGTACGGGACGGAGAGCAGATACGCAGTATTTT | CASSTGRRADTQYF
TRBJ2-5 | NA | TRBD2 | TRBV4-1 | TGCGCCAGCAGCCAAACCGGGACTAGAGAAGAGACCCAGTACTTC | CASSQTGTREETQYF
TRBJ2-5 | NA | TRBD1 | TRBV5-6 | TGTGCCAGCAGCTCCGGGACAGGGGGTATTCTATTGTACTTC | CASSSGTGGILLYF
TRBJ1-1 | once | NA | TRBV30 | TGTGCCTGGAGTCCCCCCTCCCACACGGGTCAAGCTTTCTTT | CAWSPPSHTGQAFF
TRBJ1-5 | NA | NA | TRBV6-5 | TGTGCCAGCAGTTCTGACCCTAGCAATCAGCCCCAGCATTTT | CASSSDPSNQPQHF
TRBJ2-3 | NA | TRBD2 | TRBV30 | TGTGCCTGGAGTAGAGGACTAGCCCTGAGCACAGATACGCAGTATTTT | CAWSRGLALSTDTQYF
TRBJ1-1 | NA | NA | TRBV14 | TGTGCCAGCAGTTCCTTAGTCGGGACTGCCCGTCACACTGAAGCTTTCTTT | CASSSLVGTARHTEAFF
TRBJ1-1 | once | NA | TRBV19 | TGTGCCAGTAGCCCTAACTCCACCCCGAACACTGAAGCTTTCTTT | CASSPNSTPNTEAFF
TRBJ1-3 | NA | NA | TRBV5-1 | TGCGCCAGCAGCCTCGGACAGGGAAACACCATATATTTT | CASSLGQGNTIYF
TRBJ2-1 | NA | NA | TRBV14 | TGTGCCAGCAGCCACCTTACGCGGGGCACCTACAATGAGCAGTTCTTC | CASSHLTRGTYNEQFF
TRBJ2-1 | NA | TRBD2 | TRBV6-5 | TGTGCCAGCAGTTACGTAGCGGGCGGATACAATGAGCAGTTCTTC | CASSYVAGGYNEQFF
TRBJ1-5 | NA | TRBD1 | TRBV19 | TGTGCCAGTAGTCCCCTCACCGGGACAGGGGTAAGCCAGCCCCAGCATTTT | CASSPLTGTGVSQPQHF
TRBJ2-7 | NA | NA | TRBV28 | TGTGCCAGCAGCCGACAGTACGAGCAGTACTTC | CASSRQYEQYF
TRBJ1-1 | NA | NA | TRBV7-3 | TGTGCCAGCAGCTTAGACCCTATCGATGGTCCGAACACTGAAGCTTTCTTT | CASSLDPIDGPNTEAFF
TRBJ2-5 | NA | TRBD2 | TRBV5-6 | TGTGCCAGCAGCTTGGTAGCGGGGGCCCTCGGGACCCAGTACTTC | CASSLVAGALGTQYF
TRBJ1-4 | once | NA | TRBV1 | TGCACCAGCAGCCTCCGTCCAGAGGGCCTTCTTAATGAAAAACTGTTTTTT | CTSSLRPEGLLNEKLFF
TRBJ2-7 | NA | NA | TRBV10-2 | TGCGCCAGCAGTGGGACAGCAGCTACGTTAGAGCAGTACTTC | CASSGTAATLEQYF
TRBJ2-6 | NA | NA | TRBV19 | TGTGCCAGTAGTATCGGGAGCTCTGGGGCCAACGTCCTGACTTTC | CASSIGSSGANVLTF
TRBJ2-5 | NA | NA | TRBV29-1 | TGCAGCGTTGGGGGCCCGGAGACCCAGTACTTC | CSVGGPETQYF
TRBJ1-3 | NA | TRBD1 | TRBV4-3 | TGCGCCAGCAGCCAAGGGACAGGAGGTTCCTACTCTGGAAACACCATATATTTT | CASSQGTGGSYSGNTIYF
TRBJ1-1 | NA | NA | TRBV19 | TGTGCCAGTAGTGTCAGGGGTTTGGTGAGAGAAGCTTTCTTT | CASSVRGLVREAFF
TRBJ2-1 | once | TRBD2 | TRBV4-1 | TGCGCCAGCAGCCAAGAAGGGGCGGGGGGGCCCTACAATGAGCAGTTCTTC | CASSQEGAGGPYNEQFF
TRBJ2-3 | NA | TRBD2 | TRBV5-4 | TGTGCCAGCAGCCTCGGACTAGCGGGGGAAACAGATACGCAGTATTTT | CASSLGLAGETDTQYF
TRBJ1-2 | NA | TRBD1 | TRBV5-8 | TGTGCCAGCAGCTTGGACAGGGGACCTTTGAAGGGAGGCTACACCTTC | CASSLDRGPLKGGYTF
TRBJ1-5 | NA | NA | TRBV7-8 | TGTGCCAGCAGCAGATCAGATCAGCCCCAGCATTTT | CASSRSDQPQHF
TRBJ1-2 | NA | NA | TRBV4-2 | TGTGCCAGCAGCCAACCACCCTTGGAATTCTATGGCTACACCTTC | CASSQPPLEFYGYTF
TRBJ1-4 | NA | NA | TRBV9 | TGTGCCAGCAGCCCGCTGGCAGGAGCAACTAATGAAAAACTGTTTTTT | CASSPLAGATNEKLFF
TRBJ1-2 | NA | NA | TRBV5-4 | TGTGCCAGCAGCGCGGGGGGCATCGTCTATGGCTACACCTTC | CASSAGGIVYGYTF
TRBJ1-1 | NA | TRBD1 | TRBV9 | TGTGCCAGCAGCGTAAGCCAGGGGGTACGGACTGAAGCTTTCTTT | CASSVSQGVRTEAFF
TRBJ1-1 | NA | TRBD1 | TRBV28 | TGTGCCAGCAGGACCCCAGGGGGGGTAGCTGAAGCTTTCTTT | CASRTPGGVAEAFF
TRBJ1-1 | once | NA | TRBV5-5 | TGTGCCAGCAGCTTGTTCGATCTGAACACTGAAGCTTTCTTT | CASSLFDLNTEAFF
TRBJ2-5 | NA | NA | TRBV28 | TGTGCCAGCAGTCCCGCACTAGCAGAAGATGAGCAGTACTTC | CASSPALAEDEQYF
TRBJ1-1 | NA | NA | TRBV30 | TGTGCCTGGCGGGGGCGACGAGTCCCGGCAGCTTTCTTT | CAWRGRRVPAAFF
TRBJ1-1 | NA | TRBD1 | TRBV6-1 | TGTGCCAGCAGTGATTCCCGGGACAGACGCATGAACACTGAAGCTTTCTTT | CASSDSRDRRMNTEAFF
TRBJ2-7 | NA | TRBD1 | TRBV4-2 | TGTGCCAGCAGCCGGACAGGGGTCGGGGAGCAGTACTTC | CASSRTGVGEQYF
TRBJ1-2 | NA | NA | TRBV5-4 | TGTGCCAGCAGCGAGGGGACCGACCCCAGCTATGGCTACACCTTC | CASSEGTDPSYGYTF
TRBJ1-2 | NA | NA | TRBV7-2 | TGTGCCAGCAGCCCACTATCAAGGGCGCATGGCTACACCTTC | CASSPLSRAHGYTF
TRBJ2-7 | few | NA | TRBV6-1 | TGTGCCAGCAGTCCGGGGGCGAGATACCACGAGCAGTACTTC | CASSPGARYHEQYF
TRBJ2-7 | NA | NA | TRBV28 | TGTGCCAGCAGTTTACTACAGGGCTACGAGCAGTACTTC | CASSLLQGYEQYF
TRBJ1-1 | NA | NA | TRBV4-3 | TGCGCCAGCAGCCAAGCCCGGACAGTGAACACTGAAGCTTTCTTT | CASSQARTVNTEAFF
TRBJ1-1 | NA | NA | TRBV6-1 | TGTGCCAGCAGTGAAATTAGCGGAGGGAACACTGAAGCTTTCTTT | CASSEISGGNTEAFF
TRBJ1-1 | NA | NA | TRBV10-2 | TGCGCCAGCAGCCGGGACGATAGGGCTTTCTTT | CASSRDDRAFF
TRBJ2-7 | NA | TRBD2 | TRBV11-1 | TGTGCCAGCAGCTCTAGGACTAGCGGGGCCTATACCTACGAGCAGTACTTC | CASSSRTSGAYTYEQYF
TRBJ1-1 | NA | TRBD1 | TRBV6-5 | TGTGCCAGCACCAAACAGGGGGCGATGAACACTGAAGCTTTCTTT | CASTKQGAMNTEAFF
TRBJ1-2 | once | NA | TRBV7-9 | TGTGCCAGCAGCTTAGCGTACGGGGAAGGCTACACCTTC | CASSLAYGEGYTF
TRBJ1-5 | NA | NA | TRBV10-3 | TGTGCCATCAGTGATGGACAGATTAATCAGCCCCAGCATTTT | CAISDGQINQPQHF
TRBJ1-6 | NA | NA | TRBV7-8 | TGTGCCAGCAGCTTAGCGATCAGTGAGACACCCCTCCACTTT | CASSLAISETPLHF
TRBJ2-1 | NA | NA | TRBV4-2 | TGTGCCAGCAGCCCGGTGGGCGGGGAGCAGCAGTTCTTC | CASSPVGGEQQFF
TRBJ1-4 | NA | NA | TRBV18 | TGTGCCAGCTCTCCCGACCGACCAACTAATGAAAAACTGTTTTTT | CASSPDRPTNEKLFF
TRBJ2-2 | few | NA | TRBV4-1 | TGCGCCAGCAGCCCCCACACTACCGGGGAGCTGTTTTTT | CASSPHTTGELFF
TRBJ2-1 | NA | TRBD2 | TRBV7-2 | TGTGCCGGCAGCTTAGAAATAGCGGGGGGGAACAATGAGCAGTTCTTC | CAGSLEIAGGNNEQFF
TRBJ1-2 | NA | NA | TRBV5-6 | TGTGCCAGCAGCCGTCGGGGGGACTATGGCTACACCTTC | CASSRRGDYGYTF
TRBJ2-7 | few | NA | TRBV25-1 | TGTGCCAGCAGGGAGTCGTCCAGGGCAGCCGAGCAGTACTTC | CASRESSRAAEQYF
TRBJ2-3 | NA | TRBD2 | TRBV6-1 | TGTGCCAGCAGTGCCCAGGCGGCCGCGGGGGACACAGATACGCAGTATTTT | CASSAQAAAGDTDTQYF
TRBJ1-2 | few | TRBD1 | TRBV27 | TGTGCCAGCAGTTTACAGGGGGGTAACTATGGCTACACCTTC | CASSLQGGNYGYTF